This entry is about one T cell receptor beta chain. The antigen is not known. All patients experienced relapse after autologous stem cell transplantation, and brentuximab vedotin exposure was variable. Best overall response was complete response, partial response or progressive disease in these relapsed/refractory classical Hodgkin lymphoma patients. The record originates from a study of PD-1 blockade in classical Hodgkin lymphoma. Whole-study findings and limits: Nivolumab initiation under 1 year post-ASCT meant exclusion.

V was cut by 5 bases and J by 8 bases, with 7 bases left in between. The CDR3 spans 11 residues. The germline CDR1 and CDR2 sequences are LNHDA and SQIVND (reference sequence). The data were produced by immunoSEQ multiplex PCR, yet TCRdb's version contains in-frame clones alone and is incomplete. The data show approximately 25,000 clones, about 74% seen once. The sequencing here drew on peripheral blood mononuclear cells (PBMCs), taken before the second cycle of nivolumab. The chain has TRBV19 and TRBJ2-1, with D unclear. The source of this sequence is a human donor with classical Hodgkin lymphoma. CDR3 region: CASSSFYEQFF. The CDR3 DNA reads TGTGCCAGTAGTTCGTTTTATGAGCAGTTCTTC.